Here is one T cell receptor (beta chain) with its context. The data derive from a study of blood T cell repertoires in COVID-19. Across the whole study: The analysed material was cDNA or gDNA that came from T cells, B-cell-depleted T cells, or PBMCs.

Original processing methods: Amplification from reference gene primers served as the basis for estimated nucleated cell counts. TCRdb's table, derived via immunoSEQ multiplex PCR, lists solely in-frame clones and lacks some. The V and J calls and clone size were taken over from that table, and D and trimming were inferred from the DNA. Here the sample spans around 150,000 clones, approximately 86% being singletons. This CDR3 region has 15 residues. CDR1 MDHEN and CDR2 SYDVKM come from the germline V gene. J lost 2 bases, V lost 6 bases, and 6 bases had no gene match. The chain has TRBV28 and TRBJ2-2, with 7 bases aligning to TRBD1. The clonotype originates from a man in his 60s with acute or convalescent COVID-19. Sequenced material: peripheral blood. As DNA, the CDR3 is TGTGCCAGCAGCACTCGACAGGGAAACACCGGGGAGCTGTTTTTT. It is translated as CASSTRQGNTGELFF.